This T cell receptor (beta chain) is drawn from a study of metastatic and nonmetastatic thyroid tumors. Study background: A comparison of repertoires was made across blood and tumor or nodule tissue from malignant and benign thyroid patients. Whole-study findings and limits: Within blood and tumor, benign nodules reportedly had significantly lower TCR beta diversity than malignant thyroid tumors did.

Before thyroid surgery, none of the patients had received any treatment. This clone was counted at least ten times. As yet, its antigen is unknown. In the original workflow: The authors used CDR3 differences across clinicopathological groups to build a distant-metastasis classifier for papillary thyroid cancer. TCRdb re-called clones from the PCR reads using MiXCR. V and J calls and clone size were set by TCRdb, not the authors. The data show tens of thousands of clones, with under 20% seen just once and roughly a tenth held by the top ten. Germline lookup yields CDR1 SGHTA and CDR2 FQGTGA. The CDR3 covers 14 residues. With 1 base removed from V and 6 bases from J, the gap between germline ends came to 12 bases.

This TCR derives from a female donor with papillary thyroid cancer or a benign thyroid nodule (not recorded which). Some clones in this sample may be carry-over from other donors' samples. Sequenced input: blood. J is TRBJ1-2 and V is TRBV7-3, with D perhaps matching TRBD1 (6 bases). The CDR3 region is CASSLSGGADGYTF. The CDR3 coding sequence is TGTGCCAGCAGCTTAAGTGGGGGGGCGGATGGCTACACCTTC.